This T cell receptor (beta chain) came from a study of T cells after yellow fever vaccination. General study results and limits: In post-booster samples, most primary-vaccination clones reappeared (96% CD4, 75% to 90% CD8).

The CDR3 extends over 14 amino acids. V shed 5 bases and J shed 4 bases, with 13 bases lying between them. Germline V CDR1 and CDR2: SGHTA, FQGNSA. Each CDR3 protein gets one entry after TCRdb re-called the 5' RACE reads with MiXCR. The top ten clones hold 0.4% to 0.55% of a sample with roughly 250,000 distinct CDR3 sequences, about an eighth of them seen once. The sample holds many counts of this clonotype. The antigen remains unidentified. This chain uses TRBV7-2 with TRBJ2-3; a possible D gene is TRBD2 (6 bases). The clonotype comes from a man aged 25-45 years who received the YFV17D yellow fever vaccine. The sequenced sample was CD4+ T cells sorted from PBMCs, obtained 45 days after the yellow fever booster vaccination. The CDR3 coding sequence is TGTGCCAGCAGCCGACTAGGGTTTCCAGATACGCAGTATTTT. It specifies CASSRLGFPDTQYF.